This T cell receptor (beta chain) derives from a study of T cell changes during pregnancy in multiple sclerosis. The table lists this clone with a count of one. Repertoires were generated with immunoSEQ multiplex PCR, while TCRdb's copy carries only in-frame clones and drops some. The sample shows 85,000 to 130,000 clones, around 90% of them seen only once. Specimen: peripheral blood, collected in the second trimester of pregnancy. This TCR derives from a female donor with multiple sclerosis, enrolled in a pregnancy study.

The CDR3 loop is CAWTSGLNYEQYF. CDR3 sequence (DNA): TGTGCCTGGACGTCGGGACTTAACTACGAGCAGTACTTC. J is TRBJ2-7 and V is TRBV30; a weak D match, TRBD2 (6 bases). Germline V gene lookup returns CDR1 GTSNPN and CDR2 SVGIG (reference sequence). With 4 bases removed from V and 3 bases from J, the gap between germline ends came to 13 bases. CDR3 length: 13 residues.